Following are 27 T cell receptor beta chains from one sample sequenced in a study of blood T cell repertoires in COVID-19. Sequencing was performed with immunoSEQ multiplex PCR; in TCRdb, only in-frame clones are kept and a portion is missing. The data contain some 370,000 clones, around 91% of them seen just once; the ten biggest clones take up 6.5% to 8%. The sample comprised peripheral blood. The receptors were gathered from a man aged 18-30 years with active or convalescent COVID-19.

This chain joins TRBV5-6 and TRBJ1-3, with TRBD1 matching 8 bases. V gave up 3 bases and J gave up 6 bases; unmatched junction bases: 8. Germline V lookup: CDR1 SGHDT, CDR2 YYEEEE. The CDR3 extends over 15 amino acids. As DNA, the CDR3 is TGTGCCAGCAGCTCTGGGACAGGAACCCCAAACACCATATATTTT. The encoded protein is CASSSGTGTPNTIYF.

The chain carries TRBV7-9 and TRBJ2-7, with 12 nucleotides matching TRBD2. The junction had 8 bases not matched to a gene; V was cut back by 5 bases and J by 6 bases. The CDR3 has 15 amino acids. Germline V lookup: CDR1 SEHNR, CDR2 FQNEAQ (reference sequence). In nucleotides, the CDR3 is TGTGCCAGCAGCAAACAGGGACTAGCGGGTATCGAGCAGTACTTC. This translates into CASSKQGLAGIEQYF.

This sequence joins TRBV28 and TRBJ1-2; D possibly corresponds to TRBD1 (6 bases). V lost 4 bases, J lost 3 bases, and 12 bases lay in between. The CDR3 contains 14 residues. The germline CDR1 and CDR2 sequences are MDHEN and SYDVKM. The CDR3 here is CASSSPGAHYGYTF. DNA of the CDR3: TGTGCCAGCAGTTCTCCAGGGGCTCACTATGGCTACACCTTC.

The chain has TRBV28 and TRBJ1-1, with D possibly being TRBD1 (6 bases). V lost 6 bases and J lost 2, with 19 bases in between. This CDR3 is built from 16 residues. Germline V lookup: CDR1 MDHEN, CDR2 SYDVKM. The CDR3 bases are TGTGCCAGCAGCCAACGGACAGCCAAGCCCAACACTGAAGCTTTCTTT. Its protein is CASSQRTAKPNTEAFF.

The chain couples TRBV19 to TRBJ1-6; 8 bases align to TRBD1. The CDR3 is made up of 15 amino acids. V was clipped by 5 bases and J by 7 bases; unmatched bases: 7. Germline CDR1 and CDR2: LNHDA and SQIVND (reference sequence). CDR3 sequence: CASSGEDRVNSPLHF. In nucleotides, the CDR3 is TGTGCCAGTAGTGGGGAGGACAGGGTAAATTCACCCCTCCACTTT.

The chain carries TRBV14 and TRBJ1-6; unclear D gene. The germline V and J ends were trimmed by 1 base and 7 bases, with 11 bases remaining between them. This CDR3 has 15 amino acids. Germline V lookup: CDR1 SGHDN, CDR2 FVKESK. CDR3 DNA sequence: TGTGCCAGCAGCCAAGGTGCGAGGGTGAATTCACCCCTCCACTTT. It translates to CASSQGARVNSPLHF.

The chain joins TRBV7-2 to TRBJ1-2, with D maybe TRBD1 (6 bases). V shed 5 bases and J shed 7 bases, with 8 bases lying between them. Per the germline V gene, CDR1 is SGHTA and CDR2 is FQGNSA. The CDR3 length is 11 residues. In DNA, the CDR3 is TGTGCCAGCAGCCCAGGGGTTGGCTACACCTTC. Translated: CASSPGVGYTF.

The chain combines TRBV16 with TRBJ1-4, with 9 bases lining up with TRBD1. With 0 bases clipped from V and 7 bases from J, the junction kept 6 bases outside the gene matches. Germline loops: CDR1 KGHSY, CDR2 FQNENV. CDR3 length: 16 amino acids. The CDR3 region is CASSQSGQGVFEKLFF. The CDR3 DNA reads TGTGCCAGCAGCCAATCGGGACAGGGCGTATTTGAAAAACTGTTTTTT.

CDR3 DNA: TGTGCCAGCAGCCCCCAGTCCTTCTATGGCTACACCTTC. Translated: CASSPQSFYGYTF. The chain joins TRBV9 to TRBJ1-2; D uncertain. The CDR3 covers 13 residues. The germline V gene has CDR1 SGDLS and CDR2 YYNGEE. The V end was cut by 4 bases, the J end by 4 bases, with 11 bases between.

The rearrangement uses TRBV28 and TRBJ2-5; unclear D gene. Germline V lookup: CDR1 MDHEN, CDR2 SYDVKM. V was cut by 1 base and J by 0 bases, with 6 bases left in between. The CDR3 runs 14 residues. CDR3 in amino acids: CASSLSVNQETQYF. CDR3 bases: TGTGCCAGCAGTTTATCGGTCAACCAAGAGACCCAGTACTTC.

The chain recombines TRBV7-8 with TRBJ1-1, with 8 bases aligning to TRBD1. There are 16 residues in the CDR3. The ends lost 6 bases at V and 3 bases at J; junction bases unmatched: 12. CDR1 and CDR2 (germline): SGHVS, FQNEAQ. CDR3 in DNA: TGTGCCAGCAGACCCGGACAGGGCCTAAGGGACACTGAAGCTTTCTTT. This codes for CASRPGQGLRDTEAFF. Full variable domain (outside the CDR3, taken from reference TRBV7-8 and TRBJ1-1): GAGVSQSPRYKVAKRGQDVALRCDPISGHVSLFWYQQALGQGPEFLTYFQNEAQLDKSGLPSDRFFAERPEGSVSTLKIQRTQQEDSAVYLCASRPGQGLRDTEAFFGQGTRLTVV.

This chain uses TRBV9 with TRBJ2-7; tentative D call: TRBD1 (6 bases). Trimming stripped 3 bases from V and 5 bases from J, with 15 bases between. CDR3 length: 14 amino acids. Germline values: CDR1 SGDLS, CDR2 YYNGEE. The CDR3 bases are TGTGCCAGCAGCGCAATTGAGTGGGGGCACGAGCAGTACTTC. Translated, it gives CASSAIEWGHEQYF.

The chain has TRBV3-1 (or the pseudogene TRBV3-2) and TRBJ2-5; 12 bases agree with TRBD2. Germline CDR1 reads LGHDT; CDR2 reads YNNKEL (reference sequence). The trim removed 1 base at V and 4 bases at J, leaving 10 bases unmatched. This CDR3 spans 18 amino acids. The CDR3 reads CASSQGRLAGARRETQYF. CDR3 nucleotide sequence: TGTGCCAGCAGCCAAGGGCGACTAGCGGGAGCTCGTCGAGAGACCCAGTACTTC.

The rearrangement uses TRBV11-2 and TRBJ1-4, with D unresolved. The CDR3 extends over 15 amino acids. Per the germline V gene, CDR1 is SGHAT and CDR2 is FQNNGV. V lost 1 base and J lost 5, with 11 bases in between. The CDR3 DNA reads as TGTGCCAGCAGCTTAGTTCCGGGGTACAATGAAAAACTGTTTTTT. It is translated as CASSLVPGYNEKLFF. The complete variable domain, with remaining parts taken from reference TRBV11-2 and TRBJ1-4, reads EAGVAQSPRYKIIEKRQSVAFWCNPISGHATLYWYQQILGQGPKLLIQFQNNGVVDDSQLPKDRFSAERLKGVDSTLKIQPAKLEDSAVYLCASSLVPGYNEKLFFGSGTQLSVL.

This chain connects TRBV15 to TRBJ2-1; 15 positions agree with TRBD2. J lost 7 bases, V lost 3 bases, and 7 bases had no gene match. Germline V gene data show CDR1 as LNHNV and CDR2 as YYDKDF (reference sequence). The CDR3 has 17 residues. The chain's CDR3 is CATSSGLAGGPRNEQFF. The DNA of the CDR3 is TGTGCCACCAGCAGTGGACTAGCGGGAGGGCCGCGAAATGAGCAGTTCTTC.

The CDR3 here is CASSEPPGRAGNEQFF. CDR3 nucleotide sequence: TGTGCCAGCAGTGAACCGCCGGGCCGAGCGGGCAATGAGCAGTTCTTC. V gene TRBV6-1 combines with J gene TRBJ2-1; D is perhaps TRBD2 (6 bases). The CDR3 contains 16 residues. The ends were cut back, 2 bases at V and 6 bases at J, with 17 bases in the middle. Looked up from germline, CDR1 is MNHNS and CDR2 is SASEGT.

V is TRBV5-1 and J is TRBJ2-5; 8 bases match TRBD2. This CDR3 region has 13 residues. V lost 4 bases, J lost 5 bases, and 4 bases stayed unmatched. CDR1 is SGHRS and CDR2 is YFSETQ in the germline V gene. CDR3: CASSQGTRETQYF. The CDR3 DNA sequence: TGCGCCAGCAGCCAAGGGACTAGGGAGACCCAGTACTTC. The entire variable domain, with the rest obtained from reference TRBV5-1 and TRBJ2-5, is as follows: KAGVTQTPRYLIKTRGQQVTLSCSPISGHRSVSWYQQTPGQGLQFLFEYFSETQRNKGNFPGRFSGRQFSNSRSEMNVSTLELGDSALYLCASSQGTRETQYFGPGTRLLVL.

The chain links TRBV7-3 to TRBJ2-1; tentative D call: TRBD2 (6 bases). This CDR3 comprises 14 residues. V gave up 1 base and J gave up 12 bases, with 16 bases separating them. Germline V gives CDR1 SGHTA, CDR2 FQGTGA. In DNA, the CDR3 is TGTGCCAGCAGCTTAATTTCTCTTGAGGGAGGGCAGTTCTTC. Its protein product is CASSLISLEGGQFF.

As DNA, the CDR3 is TGTGCCAGCAGGATGGGACAGGGGAACACTGAAGCTTTCTTT. Translating gives CASRMGQGNTEAFF. This chain uses TRBV28 with TRBJ1-1, with 9 bases identical to TRBD1. CDR1 is MDHEN and CDR2 is SYDVKM in the germline V gene. The CDR3 totals 14 residues. With V trimmed by 6 bases and J by 1 base, 3 bases remained unmatched.

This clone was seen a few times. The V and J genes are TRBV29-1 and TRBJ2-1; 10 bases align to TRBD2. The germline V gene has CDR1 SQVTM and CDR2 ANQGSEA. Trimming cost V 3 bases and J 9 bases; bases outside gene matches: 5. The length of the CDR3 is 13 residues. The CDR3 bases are TGCAGCGTTGATGCCAGCGGGGGGGGTGAGCAGTTCTTC. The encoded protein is CSVDASGGGEQFF.

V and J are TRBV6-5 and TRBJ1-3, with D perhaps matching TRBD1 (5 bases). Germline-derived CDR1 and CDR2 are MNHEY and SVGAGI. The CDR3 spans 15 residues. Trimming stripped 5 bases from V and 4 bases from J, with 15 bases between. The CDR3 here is CASSPGGSQGNTIYF. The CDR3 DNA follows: TGTGCCAGCAGTCCCGGGGGGTCCCAAGGAAACACCATATATTTT.

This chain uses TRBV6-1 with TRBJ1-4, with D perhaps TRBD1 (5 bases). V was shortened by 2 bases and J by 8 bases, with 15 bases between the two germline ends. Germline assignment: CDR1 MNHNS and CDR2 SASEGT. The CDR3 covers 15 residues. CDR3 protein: CASSERWGDGEKLFF. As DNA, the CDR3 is TGTGCCAGCAGTGAAAGATGGGGGGATGGGGAAAAACTGTTTTTT.

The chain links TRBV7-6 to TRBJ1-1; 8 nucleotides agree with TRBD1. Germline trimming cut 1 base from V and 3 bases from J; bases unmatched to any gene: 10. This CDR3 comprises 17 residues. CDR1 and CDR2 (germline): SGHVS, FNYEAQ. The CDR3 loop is CASSLEPGGALDTEAFF. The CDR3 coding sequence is TGTGCCAGCAGCTTAGAGCCAGGGGGCGCCCTGGACACTGAAGCTTTCTTT.

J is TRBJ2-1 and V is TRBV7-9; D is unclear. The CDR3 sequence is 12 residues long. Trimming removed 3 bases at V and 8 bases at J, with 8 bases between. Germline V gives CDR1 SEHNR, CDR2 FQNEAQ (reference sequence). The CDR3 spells CASSFIVDEQFF. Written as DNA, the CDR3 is TGTGCCAGCAGCTTTATAGTCGATGAGCAGTTCTTC. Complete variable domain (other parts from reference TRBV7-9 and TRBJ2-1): DTGVSQNPRHKITKRGQNVTFRCDPISEHNRLYWYRQTLGQGPEFLTYFQNEAQLEKSRLLSDRFSAERPKGSFSTLEIQRTEQGDSAMYLCASSFIVDEQFFGPGTRLTVL.

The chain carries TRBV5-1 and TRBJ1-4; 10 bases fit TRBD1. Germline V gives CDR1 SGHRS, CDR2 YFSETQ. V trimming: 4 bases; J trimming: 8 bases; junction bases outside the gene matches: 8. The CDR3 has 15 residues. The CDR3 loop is CASSRGTGVREKLFF. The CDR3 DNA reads TGCGCCAGCAGCAGAGGGACAGGGGTTAGGGAAAAACTGTTTTTT. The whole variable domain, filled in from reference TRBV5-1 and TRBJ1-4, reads KAGVTQTPRYLIKTRGQQVTLSCSPISGHRSVSWYQQTPGQGLQFLFEYFSETQRNKGNFPGRFSGRQFSNSRSEMNVSTLELGDSALYLCASSRGTGVREKLFFGSGTQLSVL.

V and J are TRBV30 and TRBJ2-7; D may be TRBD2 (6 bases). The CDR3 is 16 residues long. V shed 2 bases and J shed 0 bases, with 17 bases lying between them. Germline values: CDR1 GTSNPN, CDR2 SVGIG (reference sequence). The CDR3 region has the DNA TGTGCCTGGAGTAGGACCCCGGGACTGGCCTCCTACGAGCAGTACTTC. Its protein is CAWSRTPGLASYEQYF.

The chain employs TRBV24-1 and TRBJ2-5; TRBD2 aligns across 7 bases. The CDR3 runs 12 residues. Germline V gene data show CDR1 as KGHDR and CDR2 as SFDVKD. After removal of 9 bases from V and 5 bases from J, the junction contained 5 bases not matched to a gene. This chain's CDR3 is CATAGGLETQYF. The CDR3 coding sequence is TGTGCCACCGCCGGGGGGTTGGAGACCCAGTACTTC.